This T cell receptor beta chain is drawn from a study of shared clonotypes between healthy human individuals. As for the study in general: Plates per donor: three CD4 naive, three CD4 memory, two CD8 naive, one CD8 memory.

Study-wide findings and caveats: Naive subsets, compared against memory subsets, generally had larger estimated richness values.

Only in-frame clones appear in the TCRdb table, and some are missing; sequencing was by immunoSEQ multiplex PCR. The table lists fewer than 850,000 clones, roughly 96% of them singletons. The CDR3 has 13 amino acids. Trimming cost V 9 bases and J 0 bases, with 11 bases left between them. Per the germline V gene, CDR1 is SNHLY and CDR2 is FYNNEI. Of note for this clone: What it binds is unknown.

CD45RO negativity and positive selection for CCR7 defined naive CD8 cells, a population that excluded terminally differentiated effector memory CD45RA+ cells. This clonotype was sampled from a man aged 30 to 39 in good health. The sequenced sample consisted of naive CD8+ T cells sorted from blood. This chain uses TRBV2 with TRBJ1-1, with a tentative D call TRBD1 (6 bases). The chain's CDR3 is CARRGALNTEAFF. In DNA form, the CDR3 reads TGTGCCAGACGGGGGGCCCTGAACACTGAAGCTTTCTTT.